One and the same sample provided the 20 T cell receptor beta chains below, sequenced in a study of OX40 agonist ivuxolimab in advanced cancers. Generated by immunoSEQ multiplex PCR, the TCRdb table keeps only in-frame clones and is missing some. The profile shows about 150,000 clones, approximately 94% of them singletons. This specimen was CD4+ or CD8+ T cells sorted from blood, taken in a trial of the OX40 agonist ivuxolimab. The receptors originated from an adult with an advanced solid tumor such as melanoma, head and neck, liver or kidney cancer.

This clone appeared once. The chain employs TRBV28 and TRBJ2-5, with TRBD2 identical over 9 bases. CDR1 MDHEN and CDR2 SYDVKM come from the germline V gene. CDR3 size: 18 residues. Trimming cost V 3 bases and J 4 bases; bases outside gene matches: 15. This CDR3 reads CASSFGFGAGGLGETQYF. In DNA, the CDR3 is TGTGCCAGCAGTTTTGGCTTCGGGGCGGGAGGGTTAGGAGAGACCCAGTACTTC.

The chain carries TRBV7-6 and TRBJ2-3; 12 bases fit TRBD2. There are 17 residues in the CDR3. The junction had 7 bases not matched to a gene; V was cut back by 1 base and J by 5 bases. CDR1 SGHVS and CDR2 FNYEAQ come from the germline V gene. CDR3 nucleotide sequence: TGTGCCAGCAGCTTAGGTCCCCCTAGCGGGGGGGGAGATACGCAGTATTTT. Translation: CASSLGPPSGGGDTQYF. The complete variable domain, with remaining parts taken from reference TRBV7-6 and TRBJ2-3, reads GAGVSQSPRYKVTKRGQDVALRCDPISGHVSLYWYRQALGQGPEFLTYFNYEAQQDKSGLPNDRFSAERPEGSISTLTIQRTEQRDSAMYRCASSLGPPSGGGDTQYFGPGTRLTVL.

The chain joins TRBV6-6 to TRBJ1-1, with 11 bases lining up with TRBD1. The germline gives CDR1 MNHNY, CDR2 SVGAGI (reference sequence). V shed 11 bases, J shed 5 bases, and the junction held 7 bases outside the gene matches. CDR3 length equals 13 residues. CDR3 coding DNA: TGTGCCGCGGACAGGGGGCGACGGACTGAAGCTTTCTTT. This sequence encodes CAADRGRRTEAFF.

The chain is built from TRBV20-1 and TRBJ2-7; D might be TRBD1 or TRBD2, each matching 5 bases. This CDR3 region has 11 residues. Germline values: CDR1 DFQATT, CDR2 SNEGSKA (reference sequence). The CDR3 DNA follows: TGCAGCCCCGGGGCCAGCTACGAGCAGTACTTC. The encoded protein is CSPGASYEQYF.

The chain has TRBV7-7 and TRBJ2-5; TRBD2 aligns across 8 bases. The CDR3 is 16 amino acids. Germline V gene lookup returns CDR1 SSHAT and CDR2 FNYEAQ (reference sequence). Germline trimming cut 3 bases from V and 1 base from J; bases unmatched to any gene: 7. CDR3: CASSFGRAGGQETQYF. In nucleotides, the CDR3 is TGTGCCAGCAGCTTTGGGAGGGCGGGGGGCCAAGAGACCCAGTACTTC.

The V and J genes are TRBV7-8 and TRBJ2-1; no firm D call. CDR3 length: 15 residues. CDR1 SGHVS and CDR2 FQNEAQ come from the germline V gene. V was trimmed by 5 bases and J by 3 bases, leaving 14 bases between them. CDR3 in amino acids: CASSPRLWGYNEQFF. CDR3 nucleotide sequence: TGTGCCAGCAGCCCCCGGCTGTGGGGCTACAATGAGCAGTTCTTC.

The chain combines TRBV4-2 with TRBJ2-7, with TRBD1 matching 8 bases. CDR3 size: 17 residues. V was pared by 0 bases and J by 7 bases, with 14 bases of the junction left unmatched. Germline CDR1 is LGHNA and CDR2 is YNFKEQ. Here the CDR3 reads CASSQDMTARGPGEQYF. The CDR3, as DNA: TGTGCCAGCAGCCAAGATATGACGGCCAGGGGGCCGGGGGAGCAGTACTTC.

This chain joins TRBV6-5 and TRBJ1-1; D is possibly TRBD1 (6 bases). Between the trimmed V and J ends, which lost 6 bases and 2 bases, there was a span of 10 bases. The CDR3 covers 13 residues. The germline V gene has CDR1 MNHEY and CDR2 SVGAGI. The CDR3 sequence: CASRNRENTEAFF. DNA of the CDR3: TGTGCCAGCAGGAACAGGGAAAACACTGAAGCTTTCTTT.

The chain combines TRBV18 with TRBJ2-1, with TRBD1 matching over 9 bases. In germline, CDR1 is KGHSH, CDR2 LQKENI. Trimming took 3 bases from V and 6 from J; bases not matched to a gene: 6. The CDR3 loop spans 15 amino acids. For the CDR3, the DNA is TGTGCCAGCTCACCCCCGGGACAGGGATCCAATGAGCAGTTCTTC. This sequence encodes CASSPPGQGSNEQFF.

The J gene is TRBJ2-1, the V gene TRBV19; D is possibly TRBD2 (6 bases). Germline-derived CDR1 and CDR2 are LNHDA and SQIVND (reference sequence). The CDR3 is made up of 13 amino acids. V dropped 5 bases and J dropped 10 bases, with 15 bases sitting between them. The CDR3 is CASSPPGAWEQFF. DNA of the CDR3: TGTGCCAGTAGTCCCCCGGGAGCGTGGGAGCAGTTCTTC.

This rearrangement joins TRBV13 to TRBJ1-1; D uncertain. The V and J ends lost 5 bases and 0 bases respectively, with 10 bases between them. CDR1 and CDR2 (germline): PRHDT, FYEKMQ (reference sequence). The CDR3 length is 14 residues. In DNA form, the CDR3 reads TGTGCCAGCAGCCACGTGAATATGAACACTGAAGCTTTCTTT. Its translation is CASSHVNMNTEAFF.

The chain is built from TRBV7-9 and TRBJ2-5; 7 bases are shared with TRBD1. Germline CDR1 and CDR2: SEHNR and FQNEAQ (reference sequence). CDR3 length equals 15 residues. Losses at the gene ends were 2 bases for V and 1 base for J; bases not matched to a gene: 4. CDR3 sequence reads: CASSLKGGGQETQYF. For the CDR3, the DNA is TGTGCCAGCAGCTTAAAAGGGGGCGGCCAAGAGACCCAGTACTTC.

This sequence joins TRBV19 and TRBJ1-4; TRBD1 is a possible D gene (6 bases). The V gene's germline CDR1 is LNHDA and CDR2 SQIVND (reference sequence). With 5 bases removed from V and 3 bases from J, the gap between germline ends came to 10 bases. This CDR3 spans 14 amino acids. CDR3 residues: CASSVQGSNEKLFF. The CDR3 DNA is TGTGCCAGTAGTGTACAGGGCTCTAATGAAAAACTGTTTTTT. The whole variable domain, remainder taken from reference TRBV19 and TRBJ1-4, is DGGITQSPKYLFRKEGQNVTLSCEQNLNHDAMYWYRQDPGQGLRLIYYSQIVNDFQKGDIAEGYSVSREKKESFPLTVTSAQKNPTAFYLCASSVQGSNEKLFFGSGTQLSVL.

V usage is TRBV11-2 and J usage is TRBJ1-1; D is undetermined. The CDR3 covers 16 residues. Trimming removed 0 bases at V and 1 base at J, with 12 bases between. Per germline, CDR1 SGHAT and CDR2 FQNNGV. The CDR3 loop is CASSLDFGVRNTEAFF. CDR3 DNA: TGTGCCAGCAGCTTAGATTTCGGGGTTCGGAACACTGAAGCTTTCTTT. The variable domain in full, with the rest retrieved from reference TRBV11-2 and TRBJ1-1, is EAGVAQSPRYKIIEKRQSVAFWCNPISGHATLYWYQQILGQGPKLLIQFQNNGVVDDSQLPKDRFSAERLKGVDSTLKIQPAKLEDSAVYLCASSLDFGVRNTEAFFGQGTRLTVV.

The chain links TRBV7-2 to TRBJ2-2; D may correspond to TRBD1 or TRBD2 (6 bases each). CDR1 is SGHTA and CDR2 is FQGNSA in the germline V gene. The CDR3 consists of 15 residues. The ends were cut back, 3 bases at V and 4 bases at J, with 12 bases in the middle. The CDR3 DNA reads as TGTGCCAGCAGCTTTGGCGGAGGGGGCACCGGGGAGCTGTTTTTT. It translates to CASSFGGGGTGELFF.

The rearrangement joins TRBV7-9 to TRBJ1-4; unclear D gene. The CDR3 spans 14 residues. The V end was cut by 5 bases, the J end by 0 bases, with 7 bases between. Germline CDR1 reads SEHNR; CDR2 reads FQNEAQ (reference sequence). The CDR3: CASSPRATNEKLFF. The CDR3 nucleotides read TGTGCCAGCAGCCCGCGGGCAACTAATGAAAAACTGTTTTTT.

A few counts support this clone. The genes are TRBV18 and TRBJ1-6; D gene ambiguous. V was trimmed by 3 bases and J by 11 bases, leaving 11 bases between them. The CDR3 length is 13 residues. CDR1 and CDR2 from the germline V gene are KGHSH and LQKENI. The CDR3 nucleotides are TGTGCCAGCTCACCGAAAAGGGATCCACCCCTCCACTTT. Translated, it gives CASSPKRDPPLHF.

The rearrangement links TRBV7-8 to TRBJ1-4; 10 bases map to TRBD1. In germline, CDR1 is SGHVS, CDR2 FQNEAQ. CDR3 length: 15 amino acids. Germline trimming cut 3 bases from V and 5 bases from J; bases unmatched to any gene: 3. This CDR3 is CASSFSGQGNEKLFF. CDR3 sequence (DNA): TGTGCCAGCAGCTTCTCGGGACAGGGGAATGAAAAACTGTTTTTT. Full variable domain (remainder filled in from reference TRBV7-8 and TRBJ1-4): GAGVSQSPRYKVAKRGQDVALRCDPISGHVSLFWYQQALGQGPEFLTYFQNEAQLDKSGLPSDRFFAERPEGSVSTLKIQRTQQEDSAVYLCASSFSGQGNEKLFFGSGTQLSVL.

The V gene is TRBV4-3, the J gene TRBJ2-2; possible D gene TRBD1, 6 bases. The V end was cut by 3 bases, the J end by 9 bases, with 11 bases between. The V gene's germline CDR1 is LGHNA and CDR2 YSLEER. The CDR3 length is 13 residues. The CDR3 nucleotides are TGCGCCAGCAGCCAGCGCAGGGGCCGGGAGCTGTTTTTT. It specifies CASSQRRGRELFF.

This chain joins TRBV5-4 and TRBJ1-2; 8 bases match TRBD1. The germline gives CDR1 SGHNT, CDR2 YYREEE (reference sequence). The CDR3 totals 16 residues. V shed 3 bases and J 7 bases; nucleotides not matched to a gene: 14. CDR3 nucleotides: TGTGCCAGCAGCTCGCCCAGCTTTGGGGGACAGGCTGGCTACACCTTC. Translating gives CASSSPSFGGQAGYTF.